One sample yielded the 7 T cell receptor beta chains listed below, sequenced in a study of blood T cells in healthy people across ages. Primed by a sample-barcoded 5' primer and a J-beta primer mix, a second PCR proceeded for roughly 6 to 12 cycles. TCRdb used MiXCR to reprocess the 5' RACE reads, holding one entry per CDR3 protein. Of some 760,000 distinct CDR3 sequences in the sample, roughly 25% are singletons; the top ten hold roughly 3.5%. This same sample was also taken into another study, of T cells of mothers and their children.

Sequences were obtained from blood. Every receptor here comes from a boy aged 5-17 years in good health.

This clonotype was found a few times. The chain links TRBV25-1 to TRBJ2-1, with D unresolved. Per the germline V gene, CDR1 is MGHDK and CDR2 is SYGVNS. The CDR3 consists of 13 residues. With 2 bases removed from V and 5 bases from J, the gap between germline ends came to 7 bases. The CDR3 DNA sequence: TGTGCCAGCAGTGAACGAGGCGACAATGAGCAGTTCTTC. It codes for CASSERGDNEQFF.

V usage is TRBV7-9 and J usage is TRBJ1-1; D remains ambiguous. Looked up from germline, CDR1 is SEHNR and CDR2 is FQNEAQ (reference sequence). The CDR3 runs 13 residues. V was trimmed by 1 base and J by 6 bases, leaving 9 bases between them. The CDR3 spells CASSLGTDAEAFF. CDR3 sequence (DNA): TGTGCCAGCAGCTTAGGGACGGACGCTGAAGCTTTCTTT. The full variable domain, completed using reference TRBV7-9 and TRBJ1-1, is DTGVSQNPRHKITKRGQNVTFRCDPISEHNRLYWYRQTLGQGPEFLTYFQNEAQLEKSRLLSDRFSAERPKGSFSTLEIQRTEQGDSAMYLCASSLGTDAEAFFGQGTRLTVV.

The genes are TRBV4-1 and TRBJ1-6; D is undetermined. Germline lookup yields CDR1 MGHRA and CDR2 YSYEKL. Trimming took 2 bases from V and 9 from J, leaving 14 bases between them. This CDR3 is 15 amino acids long. In DNA form, the CDR3 reads TGCGCCAGCAGCCAATTTGAGGTCAGCAGTTCACCCCTCCACTTT. Encoded protein: CASSQFEVSSSPLHF.

This clonotype occurred a few times. The chain combines TRBV7-6 with TRBJ2-5; 9 bases fit TRBD2. The closer fit of TRBJ2-7 to the DNA end suggests the J call may be wrong. CDR1 and CDR2 from the germline V gene are SGHVS and FNYEAQ. This CDR3 comprises 14 residues. The CDR3 coding sequence is TGTGCCAGCAGCTCAAAGCGGGAGGTCGACGAGCAGTACTTC. Encoded protein: CASSSKREVDEQYF.

As to this clonotype: The junction and the germline gene differ at one end; a read error may be behind it. V is TRBV6-2 or TRBV6-3 and J is TRBJ2-1, with D possibly being TRBD2 (6 bases). Germline V gene data show CDR1 as MNHEY and CDR2 as SVGEGT. CDR3 length equals 17 residues. The CDR3 nucleotides are TGTGCCAGCAGAAGGGCGGTGATTTCTAGCGCCTACAACGAGCAGTTCTTC. Protein sequence: CASRRAVISSAYNEQFF.

The chain couples TRBV3-1 to TRBJ1-1; D is unclear. Germline values: CDR1 LGHDT, CDR2 YNNKEL (reference sequence). The CDR3 has 14 amino acids. V dropped 6 bases and J dropped 0 bases, with 11 bases sitting between them. CDR3 sequence reads: CASRTGGLNTEAFF. For the CDR3, the DNA is TGTGCCAGCAGGACGGGAGGCCTGAACACTGAAGCTTTCTTT.

This clonotype was counted a few times. Germline and junction disagree at one end, which may indicate a read error. The rearrangement links TRBV7-9 to TRBJ2-5; tentative D call: TRBD2 (6 bases). CDR1 and CDR2 from the germline V gene are SEHNR and FQNEAQ (reference sequence). This CDR3 is built from 12 residues. This chain's CDR3 is CASSDSGTHGPF. CDR3 coding DNA: TGTGCCAGCAGTGACTCCGGGACTCACGGGCCCTTC.